The 5 T cell receptor beta chains below all came from one sample that was sequenced in a study of cytomegalovirus exposure and HLA in healthy donors. PCR was performed using 60 Vbeta and 13 Jbeta primers. Libraries were prepared by immunoSEQ multiplex PCR; TCRdb keeps only in-frame clonotypes and omits some of them. The repertoire holds approximately 100,000 clones, around 75% seen once, with about 4.3% in the top ten. The sequenced material came from PBMCs. The receptor source for this set is a woman under 30 in good health and CMV-seropositive.

V usage is TRBV19 and J usage is TRBJ2-7, with TRBD2 matching over 7 bases. The CDR3 sequence is 18 residues long. CDR1 is LNHDA and CDR2 is SQIVND in the germline V gene (reference sequence). V lost 2 bases, J lost 5 bases, and 18 bases stayed unmatched. The CDR3 here is CASSIKNSGAPVDHEQYF. Written as DNA, the CDR3 is TGTGCCAGTAGTATAAAGAACAGCGGGGCCCCGGTGGATCACGAGCAGTACTTC.

The chain is built from TRBV28 and TRBJ1-4; 9 nucleotides match TRBD1. V trimming: 3 bases; J trimming: 5 bases; junction bases outside the gene matches: 10. Germline V gene data show CDR1 as MDHEN and CDR2 as SYDVKM. The CDR3 spans 17 residues. CDR3 DNA sequence: TGTGCCAGCAGTTTGCCCTCTAGACAGGGGGGAAATGAAAAACTGTTTTTT. It encodes CASSLPSRQGGNEKLFF. Full variable domain (missing parts from reference TRBV28 and TRBJ1-4): DVKVTQSSRYLVKRTGEKVFLECVQDMDHENMFWYRQDPGLGLRLIYFSYDVKMKEKGDIPEGYSVSREKKERFSLILESASTNQTSMYLCASSLPSRQGGNEKLFFGSGTQLSVL.

In this sample, this clone turned up once. The J gene is TRBJ2-5, the V gene TRBV27, with D hard to call. V was pared by 6 bases and J by 3 bases, with 20 bases between. Germline V gene lookup returns CDR1 MNHEY and CDR2 SMNVEV (reference sequence). The CDR3 spans 16 residues. The CDR3 region is CASRHIDTLRKETQYF. The CDR3 nucleotides read TGTGCCAGCAGACACATCGACACACTCAGGAAAGAGACCCAGTACTTC.

The CDR3 DNA follows: TGTGCCAGCAGTTGGGCCTCTGGGGCCAACGTCCTGACTTTC. Translated: CASSWASGANVLTF. This chain uses TRBV6-4 with TRBJ2-6; no clear D. The V end was cut by 5 bases, the J end by 0 bases, with 5 bases between. The CDR3 has 14 amino acids. Germline lookup yields CDR1 MRHNA and CDR2 SNTAGT.

V is TRBV6-5 and J is TRBJ2-7; D might be TRBD1 (7 bases). CDR1 and CDR2 from the germline V gene are MNHEY and SVGAGI. The CDR3 is made up of 15 amino acids. Trimming took off 2 bases at V and 1 base at J, with 12 bases between the two ends. The CDR3 is CASSYARDSSYEQYF. The CDR3 DNA is TGTGCCAGCAGTTACGCGCGGGACAGTTCCTACGAGCAGTACTTC.